This T cell receptor beta chain was found in a study of blood T cell repertoires in COVID-19. On the study more broadly: Samples representing acute and convalescent COVID-19 were sourced from the United States, Italy and Spain. The cDNA or gDNA used as material had been derived from T cells, B-cell-depleted T cells, or PBMCs.

This CDR3 has 13 residues. V shed 3 bases and J shed 8 bases, with 11 bases lying between them. Germline V gives CDR1 KGHSH, CDR2 LQKENI. Per the original data handling: Amplification of reference gene primers was used by the study to estimate nucleated cell counts. Sequenced by immunoSEQ multiplex PCR; TCRdb stores in-frame clones only, minus some. V and J calls plus clone size are reproduced from that table; the DNA served to infer D and trimming. The sample holds roughly 320,000 clones; 85% to 90% are singletons and the top ten take about 1.2%. This chain connects TRBV18 to TRBJ2-4, with D possibly matching TRBD1 (6 bases). This TCR derives from a man between 65 and 80 years old with acute or convalescent COVID-19. The material sequenced was peripheral blood. The CDR3 is CASSPRSGDIQYF. The CDR3 region has the DNA TGTGCCAGCTCACCTCGGTCAGGGGACATTCAGTACTTC.